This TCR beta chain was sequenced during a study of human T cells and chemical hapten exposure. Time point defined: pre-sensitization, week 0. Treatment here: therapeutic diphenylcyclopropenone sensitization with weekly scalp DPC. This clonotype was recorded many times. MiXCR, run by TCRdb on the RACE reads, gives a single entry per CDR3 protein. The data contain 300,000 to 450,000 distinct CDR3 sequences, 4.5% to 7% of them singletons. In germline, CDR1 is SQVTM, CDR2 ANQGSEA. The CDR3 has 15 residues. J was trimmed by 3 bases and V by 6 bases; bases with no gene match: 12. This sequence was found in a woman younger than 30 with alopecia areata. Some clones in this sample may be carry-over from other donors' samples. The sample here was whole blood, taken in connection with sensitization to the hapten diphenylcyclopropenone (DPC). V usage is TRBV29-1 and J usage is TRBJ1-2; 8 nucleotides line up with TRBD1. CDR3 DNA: TGCAGCGTCCGTTTTCGACAGGGGTCAGACTATGGCTACACCTTC. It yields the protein CSVRFRQGSDYGYTF.